Included here is one TCR beta chain sequence, with context. The data were produced by immunoSEQ multiplex PCR, yet TCRdb's version contains in-frame clones alone and is incomplete. The sample has a few hundred thousand clones; 80% to 90% are singletons. This entry is derived from a study of blood T cell repertoires in COVID-19. The CDR3 length is 14 residues. V was pared by 5 bases and J by 7 bases, with 9 bases of the junction left unmatched. CDR1 is SNHLY and CDR2 is FYNNEI in the germline V gene. This TCR was recovered from a woman aged 25 to 39 who had been exposed to COVID-19. V usage is TRBV2 and J usage is TRBJ1-2; 8 bases map to TRBD1. Sequencing was carried out using PBMCs or T cells enriched from blood (not recorded which). CDR3 residues: CASSMQGASRGYTF. CDR3 in DNA: TGTGCCAGCAGTATGCAGGGGGCCTCCCGTGGCTACACCTTC.